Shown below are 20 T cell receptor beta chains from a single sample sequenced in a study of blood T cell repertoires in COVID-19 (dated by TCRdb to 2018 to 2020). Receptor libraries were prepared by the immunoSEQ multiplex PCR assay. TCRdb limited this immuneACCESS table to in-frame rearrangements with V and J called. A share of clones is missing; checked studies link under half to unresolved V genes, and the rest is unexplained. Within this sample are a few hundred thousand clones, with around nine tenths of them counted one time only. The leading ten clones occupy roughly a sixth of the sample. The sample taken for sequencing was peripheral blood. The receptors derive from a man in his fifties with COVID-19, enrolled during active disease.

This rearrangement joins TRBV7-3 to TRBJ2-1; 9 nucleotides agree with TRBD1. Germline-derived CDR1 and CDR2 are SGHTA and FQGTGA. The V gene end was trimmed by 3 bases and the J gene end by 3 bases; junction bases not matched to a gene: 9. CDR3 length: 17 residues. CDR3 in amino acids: CASSFKSVDRGYNEQFF. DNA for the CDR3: TGTGCCAGCAGCTTCAAATCTGTGGACAGGGGCTACAATGAGCAGTTCTTC. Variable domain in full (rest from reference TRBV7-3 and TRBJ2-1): GAGVSQTPSNKVTEKGKYVELRCDPISGHTALYWYRQSLGQGPEFLIYFQGTGAADDSGLPNDRFFAVRPEGSVSTLKIQRTERGDSAVYLCASSFKSVDRGYNEQFFGPGTRLTVL.

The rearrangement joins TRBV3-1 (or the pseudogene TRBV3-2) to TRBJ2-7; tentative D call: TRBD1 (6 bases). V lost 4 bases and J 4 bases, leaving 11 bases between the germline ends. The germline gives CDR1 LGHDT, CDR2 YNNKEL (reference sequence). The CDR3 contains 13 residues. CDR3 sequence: CASSPTGMYEQYF. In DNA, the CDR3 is TGTGCCAGCAGCCCCACAGGGATGTACGAGCAGTACTTC.

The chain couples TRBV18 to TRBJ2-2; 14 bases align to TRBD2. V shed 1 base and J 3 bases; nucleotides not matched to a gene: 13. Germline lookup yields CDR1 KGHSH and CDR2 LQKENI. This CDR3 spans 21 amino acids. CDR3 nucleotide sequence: TGTGCCAGCTCACCACGGGTAGCGGCAGGACTAGCGGGAGGACACACCGGGGAGCTGTTTTTT. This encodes CASSPRVAAGLAGGHTGELFF. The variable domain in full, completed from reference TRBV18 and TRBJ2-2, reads NAGVMQNPRHLVRRRGQEARLRCSPMKGHSHVYWYRQLPEEGLKFMVYLQKENIIDESGMPKERFSAEFPKEGPSILRIQQVVRGDSAAYFCASSPRVAAGLAGGHTGELFFGEGSRLTVL.

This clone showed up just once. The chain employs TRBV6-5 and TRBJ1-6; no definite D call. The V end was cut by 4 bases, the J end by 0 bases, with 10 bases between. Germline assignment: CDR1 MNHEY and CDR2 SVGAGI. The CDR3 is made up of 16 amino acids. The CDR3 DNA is TGTGCCAGCAGTTTAGACGGGAGCTCCTATAATTCACCCCTCCACTTT. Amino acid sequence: CASSLDGSSYNSPLHF.

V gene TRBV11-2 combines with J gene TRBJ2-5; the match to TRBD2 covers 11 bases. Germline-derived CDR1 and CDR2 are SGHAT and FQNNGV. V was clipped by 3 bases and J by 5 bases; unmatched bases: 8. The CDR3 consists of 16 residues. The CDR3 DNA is TGTGCCAGCAGCTTTTTAGCGGGAGGGCCCGGGGAGACCCAGTACTTC. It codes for CASSFLAGGPGETQYF. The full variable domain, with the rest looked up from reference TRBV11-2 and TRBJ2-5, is EAGVAQSPRYKIIEKRQSVAFWCNPISGHATLYWYQQILGQGPKLLIQFQNNGVVDDSQLPKDRFSAERLKGVDSTLKIQPAKLEDSAVYLCASSFLAGGPGETQYFGPGTRLLVL.

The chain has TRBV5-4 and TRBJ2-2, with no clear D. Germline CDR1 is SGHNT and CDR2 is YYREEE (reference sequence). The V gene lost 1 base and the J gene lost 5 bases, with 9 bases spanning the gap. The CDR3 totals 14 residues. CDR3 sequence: CASSLKSSTGELFF. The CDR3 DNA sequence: TGTGCCAGCAGCTTGAAATCCAGTACCGGGGAGCTGTTTTTT. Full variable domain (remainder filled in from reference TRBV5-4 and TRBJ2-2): ETGVTQSPTHLIKTRGQQVTLRCSSQSGHNTVSWYQQALGQGPQFIFQYYREEENGRGNFPPRFSGLQFPNYSSELNVNALELDDSALYLCASSLKSSTGELFFGEGSRLTVL.

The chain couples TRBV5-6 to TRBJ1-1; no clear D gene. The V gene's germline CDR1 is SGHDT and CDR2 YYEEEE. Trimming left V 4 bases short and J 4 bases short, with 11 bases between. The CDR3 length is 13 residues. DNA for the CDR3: TGTGCCAGCAGCCCGCCGGGTGGCACTGAAGCTTTCTTT. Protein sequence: CASSPPGGTEAFF.

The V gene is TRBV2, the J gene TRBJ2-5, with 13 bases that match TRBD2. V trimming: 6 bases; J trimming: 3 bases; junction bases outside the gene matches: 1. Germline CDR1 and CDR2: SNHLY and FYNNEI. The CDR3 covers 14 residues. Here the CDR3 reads CASRGTSGEETQYF. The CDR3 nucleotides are TGTGCCAGCAGAGGGACTAGCGGGGAAGAGACCCAGTACTTC.

CDR3 nucleotide sequence: TGCGCCAGCAGCCAGGGGCGAGGGGGGGCCGATGAGCAGTTCTTC. Residues: CASSQGRGGADEQFF. The V gene is TRBV4-3, the J gene TRBJ2-1; maybe TRBD2 (7 bases). The CDR3 length is 15 residues. Deletions cut 3 bases from V and 8 bases from J, with 17 bases between. CDR1 is LGHNA and CDR2 is YSLEER in the germline V gene.

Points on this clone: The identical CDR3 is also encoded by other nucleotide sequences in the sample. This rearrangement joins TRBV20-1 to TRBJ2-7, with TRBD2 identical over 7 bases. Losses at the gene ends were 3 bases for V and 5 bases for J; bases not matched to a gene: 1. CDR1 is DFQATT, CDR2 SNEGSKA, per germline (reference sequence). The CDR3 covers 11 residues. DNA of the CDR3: TGCAGTGCTAGGGCGGGGGACGAGCAGTACTTC. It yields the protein CSARAGDEQYF.

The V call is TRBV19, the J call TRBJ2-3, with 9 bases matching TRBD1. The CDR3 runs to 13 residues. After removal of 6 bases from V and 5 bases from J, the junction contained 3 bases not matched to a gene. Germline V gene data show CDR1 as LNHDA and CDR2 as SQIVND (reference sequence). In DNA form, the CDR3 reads TGTGCCAGTAGCCTGGACAGGGGAGATACGCAGTATTTT. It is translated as CASSLDRGDTQYF.

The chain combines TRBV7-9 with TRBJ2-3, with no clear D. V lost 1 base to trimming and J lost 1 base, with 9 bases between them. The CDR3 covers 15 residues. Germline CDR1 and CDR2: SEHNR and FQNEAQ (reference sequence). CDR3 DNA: TGTGCCAGCAGCTTAGTTGCGATTGGCACAGATACGCAGTATTTT. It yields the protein CASSLVAIGTDTQYF.

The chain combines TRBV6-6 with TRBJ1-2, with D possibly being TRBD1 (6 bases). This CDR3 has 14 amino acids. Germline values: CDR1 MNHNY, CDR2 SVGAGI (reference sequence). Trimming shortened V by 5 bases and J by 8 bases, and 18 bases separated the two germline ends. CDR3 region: CASSGTRAKGGYTF. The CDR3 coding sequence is TGTGCCAGCAGTGGGACACGCGCCAAGGGAGGCTACACCTTC.

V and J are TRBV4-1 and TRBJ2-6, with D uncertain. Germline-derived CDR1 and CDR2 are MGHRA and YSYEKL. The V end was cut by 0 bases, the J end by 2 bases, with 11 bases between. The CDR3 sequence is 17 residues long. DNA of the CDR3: TGCGCCAGCAGCCAAGATAGATCAGGTACTGGGGCCAACGTCCTGACTTTC. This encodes CASSQDRSGTGANVLTF.

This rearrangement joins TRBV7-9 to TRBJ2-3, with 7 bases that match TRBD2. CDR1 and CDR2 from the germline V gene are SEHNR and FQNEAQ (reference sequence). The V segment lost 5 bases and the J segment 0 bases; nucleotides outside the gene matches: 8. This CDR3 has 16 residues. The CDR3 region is CASSHLASGSTDTQYF. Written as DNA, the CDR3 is TGTGCCAGCAGCCACCTGGCTAGCGGTAGCACAGATACGCAGTATTTT.

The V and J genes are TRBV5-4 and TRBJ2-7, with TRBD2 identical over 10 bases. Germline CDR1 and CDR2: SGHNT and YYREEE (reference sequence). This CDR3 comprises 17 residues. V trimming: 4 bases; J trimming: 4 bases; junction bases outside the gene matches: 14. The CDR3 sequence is CASSHGGASGSAYEQYF. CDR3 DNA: TGTGCCAGCAGCCACGGGGGGGCTAGCGGGAGCGCTTACGAGCAGTACTTC.

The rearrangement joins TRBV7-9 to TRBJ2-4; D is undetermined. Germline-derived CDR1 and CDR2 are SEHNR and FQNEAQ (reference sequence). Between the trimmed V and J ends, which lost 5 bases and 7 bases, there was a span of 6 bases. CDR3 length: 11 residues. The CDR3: CASSAENIQYF. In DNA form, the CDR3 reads TGTGCCAGCAGCGCGGAGAACATTCAGTACTTC.

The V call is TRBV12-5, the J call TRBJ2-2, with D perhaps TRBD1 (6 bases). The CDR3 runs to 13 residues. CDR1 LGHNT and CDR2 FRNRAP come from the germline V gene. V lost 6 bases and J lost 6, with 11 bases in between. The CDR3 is CASGQGEAGELFF. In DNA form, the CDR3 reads TGTGCTAGTGGACAGGGAGAGGCCGGGGAGCTGTTTTTT. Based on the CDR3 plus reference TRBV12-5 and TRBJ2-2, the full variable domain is DARVTQTPRHKVTEMGQEVTMRCQPILGHNTVFWYRQTMMQGLELLAYFRNRAPLDDSGMPKDRFSAEMPDATLATLKIQPSEPRDSAVYFCASGQGEAGELFFGEGSRLTVL.

Written as DNA, the CDR3 is TGTGCCAGCAGCAAGGCCCGGCCTAACAGGCTCCGAGCCAAAAACATTCAGTACTTC. It is translated as CASSKARPNRLRAKNIQYF. The gene calls are TRBV21-1 and TRBJ2-4; the tabulated D call, TRBD1, remains unverified against the DNA. TRBV21-1 is listed as a pseudogene. This CDR3 region has 19 residues.

The CDR3 nucleotides read TGTGCCAGCAGCCAAGTCACGGATTCACCCCTCCACTTT. Its protein product is CASSQVTDSPLHF. V usage is TRBV3-1 (or the pseudogene TRBV3-2) and J usage is TRBJ1-6; D is uncertain. CDR1 is LGHDT, CDR2 YNNKEL, per germline (reference sequence). The CDR3 totals 13 residues. V shed 1 base and J shed 8 bases, with 6 bases lying between them.